One and the same sample provided the 25 T cell receptor beta chains below, sequenced in a study of cytomegalovirus exposure and HLA in healthy donors. The PCR contained 60 Vbeta and 13 Jbeta primers. The assay was immunoSEQ multiplex PCR, and TCRdb's table has in-frame clones only and misses some. The data contain under 95,000 clones, roughly 8.2% of them singletons. The sequencing sample was made of PBMCs. These receptors were taken from a man between 45 and 60 years old in good health and CMV-seronegative.

This clone was observed a few times. The V call is TRBV10-1, the J call TRBJ2-5; either TRBD1 or TRBD2 may supply D (9 bases each). CDR3 length: 19 amino acids. Looked up from germline, CDR1 is WNHNN and CDR2 is SYGVQD (reference sequence). Trimming left V 8 bases short and J 4 bases short, with 32 bases between. CDR3 protein: CASGTGLNSGRGERETQYF. Here the CDR3 DNA reads TGCGCCAGCGGGACAGGGTTGAATAGCGGGAGAGGGGAGAGAGAGACCCAGTACTTC.

This clone was seen a handful of times. The chain is built from TRBV19 and TRBJ1-3; perhaps TRBD1 as D (6 bases). The CDR3 totals 16 residues. With 5 bases removed from V and 1 base from J, the gap between germline ends came to 15 bases. Germline CDR1 is LNHDA and CDR2 is SQIVND (reference sequence). CDR3 DNA: TGTGCCAGTAGTGTTACAGGGAGTTATTCTGGAAACACCATATATTTT. Protein: CASSVTGSYSGNTIYF. The full variable domain, completed using reference TRBV19 and TRBJ1-3, is DGGITQSPKYLFRKEGQNVTLSCEQNLNHDAMYWYRQDPGQGLRLIYYSQIVNDFQKGDIAEGYSVSREKKESFPLTVTSAQKNPTAFYLCASSVTGSYSGNTIYFGEGSWLTVV.

This clone has just a few counts. The chain links TRBV2 to TRBJ1-2, with TRBD1 identical over 10 bases. Germline trimming cut 7 bases from V and 2 bases from J; bases unmatched to any gene: 4. The CDR3 spans 14 residues. Germline V gene lookup returns CDR1 SNHLY and CDR2 FYNNEI. In DNA, the CDR3 is TGTGCCAGCACCCGGGACAGGGGAAACTATGGCTACACCTTC. This translates into CASTRDRGNYGYTF.

This clone was picked up a small number of times. The chain employs TRBV10-2 and TRBJ1-1; TRBD1 agrees at 10 bases. CDR1 and CDR2 (germline): WSHSY, SAAADI. V dropped 0 bases and J dropped 0; count of bases not matched to a gene: 1. The CDR3 runs to 16 residues. The CDR3 DNA reads TGCGCCAGCAGTGAGTCGGGACAGGGGATGAACACTGAAGCTTTCTTT. It translates to CASSESGQGMNTEAFF.

This clone was counted only a few times. One end of the junction does not line up with germline, which may come from a read error. The V and J genes are TRBV7-2 and TRBJ1-2; 7 positions match TRBD1. The germline gives CDR1 SGHTA, CDR2 FQGNSA. This CDR3 comprises 15 residues. The CDR3 here is CASSLGGGGGYGYTF. The CDR3 DNA is TGCGCCAGCAGCTTAGGGGGCGGGGGAGGGTATGGCTACACCTTC.

DNA of the CDR3: TGTGCCAGCAGTTTTGGCCCCCTCCTTCAGTTCTTC. It yields the protein CASSFGPLLQFF. The chain links TRBV2 to TRBJ2-1; D not certain. Trimming took 5 bases from V and 13 from J, leaving 15 bases between them. Germline CDR1 is SNHLY and CDR2 is FYNNEI. The CDR3 consists of 12 residues.

The chain joins TRBV4-2 to TRBJ2-5; TRBD2 aligns across 7 bases. The CDR3 runs to 16 residues. The V segment lost 1 base and the J segment 1 base; nucleotides outside the gene matches: 6. The germline gives CDR1 LGHNA, CDR2 YNFKEQ. The CDR3 loop reads CASSQAGSGPQETQYF. The CDR3 region has the DNA TGTGCCAGCAGCCAAGCAGGTAGCGGGCCCCAAGAGACCCAGTACTTC.

The rearrangement uses TRBV6-5 and TRBJ2-5; weak D call: TRBD2 (6 bases). The V end was cut by 2 bases, the J end by 7 bases, with 20 bases between. Per the germline V gene, CDR1 is MNHEY and CDR2 is SVGAGI. The CDR3 length is 16 residues. The CDR3 nucleotides read TGTGCCAGCAGTTACGCCTTGGGGGGAGGCTTGGGGACCCAGTACTTC. Translating gives CASSYALGGGLGTQYF.

This clone has more than one count but fewer than ten. V is TRBV5-1 and J is TRBJ2-7; tentatively, D is TRBD1 (7 bases). The germline V gene encodes CDR1 SGHRS and CDR2 YFSETQ. V lost 0 bases, J lost 5 bases, and 18 bases lay in between. The CDR3 loop spans 16 amino acids. The CDR3 region has the DNA TGCGCCAGCAGCTTGGGACAGGGAGGTATAGTCAACGAGCAGTACTTC. Amino acids: CASSLGQGGIVNEQYF. Full variable domain (rest looked up from reference TRBV5-1 and TRBJ2-7): KAGVTQTPRYLIKTRGQQVTLSCSPISGHRSVSWYQQTPGQGLQFLFEYFSETQRNKGNFPGRFSGRQFSNSRSEMNVSTLELGDSALYLCASSLGQGGIVNEQYFGPGTRLTVT.

This rearrangement joins TRBV28 to TRBJ2-4, with D possibly being TRBD2 (5 bases). The CDR3 covers 16 residues. Per the germline V gene, CDR1 is MDHEN and CDR2 is SYDVKM. The germline V and J ends were trimmed by 5 bases and 1 base, with 15 bases remaining between them. In DNA, the CDR3 is TGTGCCAGCAGTCCAGCGGTTCAGAGGGCCAAAAACATTCAGTACTTC. Translation: CASSPAVQRAKNIQYF.

This clone has a handful of counts. The gene calls are TRBV28 and TRBJ1-2; 7 bases match TRBD1. Trimming cost V 5 bases and J 3 bases; bases outside gene matches: 12. CDR1 and CDR2 from the germline V gene are MDHEN and SYDVKM. The CDR3 sequence is 16 residues long. CDR3 coding DNA: TGTGCCAGCAGTACCCCTGAGGGGGCGAGCGACTATGGCTACACCTTC. It encodes CASSTPEGASDYGYTF.

This clone was observed a few times. V gene TRBV10-3 combines with J gene TRBJ1-2; 7 positions agree with TRBD1. Germline V gives CDR1 ENHRY, CDR2 SYGVKD. CDR3 size: 15 residues. Germline trimming cut 6 bases from V and 2 bases from J; bases unmatched to any gene: 9. The CDR3 spells CAISQGQSRNYGYTF. CDR3 coding DNA: TGTGCCATCAGCCAGGGACAGAGCCGCAACTATGGCTACACCTTC.

V usage is TRBV29-1 and J usage is TRBJ2-7, with D tentatively TRBD1 (6 bases). Per the germline V gene, CDR1 is SQVTM and CDR2 is ANQGSEA. The CDR3 consists of 11 residues. The V end lost 6 bases, the J end lost 7 bases, and 13 bases lay between the germline ends. The CDR3 spells CSVRGTREQYF. For the CDR3, the DNA is TGCAGCGTGAGGGGGACAAGAGAGCAGTACTTC.

The rearrangement links TRBV28 to TRBJ1-4; D possibly corresponds to TRBD1 (6 bases). The germline gives CDR1 MDHEN, CDR2 SYDVKM. The CDR3 spans 13 residues. V lost 7 bases to trimming and J lost 6 bases, with 12 bases between them. The CDR3 spells CASTGQRYEKLFF. As DNA, the CDR3 is TGTGCCAGCACCGGACAGAGATATGAAAAACTGTTTTTT.

This clone was observed a handful of times. V and J are TRBV5-6 and TRBJ1-6; D call uncertain. In germline, CDR1 is SGHDT, CDR2 YYEEEE. The CDR3 has 12 residues. V was pared by 4 bases and J by 11 bases, with 10 bases between. The CDR3 region is CASSIRETPLHF. In nucleotides, the CDR3 is TGTGCCAGCAGCATCCGGGAGACACCCCTCCACTTT.

The table lists this clone with a few counts. V usage is TRBV4-1 and J usage is TRBJ2-7; D is perhaps TRBD1 (7 bases). V shed 1 base and J shed 3 bases, with 16 bases lying between them. The CDR3 has 16 residues. CDR1 and CDR2 (germline): MGHRA, YSYEKL. CDR3 coding DNA: TGCGCCAGCAGCCAAGCAGAGACAGGGAGGTTCTACGAGCAGTACTTC. Translation gives CASSQAETGRFYEQYF.

This clone occurred a few times. CDR3 residues: CASSEALSTGELFF. DNA for the CDR3: TGTGCCAGCAGTGAAGCCTTGAGCACCGGGGAGCTGTTTTTT. V gene TRBV2 combines with J gene TRBJ2-2; D is ambiguous. CDR3 length: 14 residues. V dropped 0 bases and J dropped 4 bases, with 6 bases sitting between them. Germline CDR1 SNHLY, CDR2 FYNNEI.

This clone was picked up a small number of times. The rearrangement links TRBV19 to TRBJ1-2, with 7 nucleotides matching TRBD1. The CDR3 length is 14 residues. With 6 bases clipped from V and 6 bases from J, the junction kept 10 bases outside the gene matches. Germline CDR1 reads LNHDA; CDR2 reads SQIVND (reference sequence). This CDR3 is CASSDRQGMDGYTF. CDR3 coding DNA: TGTGCCAGTAGCGATCGACAGGGAATGGATGGCTACACCTTC.

This clone was counted only a few times. The V gene is TRBV10-3, the J gene TRBJ2-5; TRBD1 matches at 8 bases. V trimming: 0 bases; J trimming: 4 bases; junction bases outside the gene matches: 1. The CDR3 has 14 amino acids. Germline CDR1 ENHRY, CDR2 SYGVKD. CDR3 sequence reads: CAISESTGAETQYF. CDR3 coding DNA: TGTGCCATCAGTGAGTCGACAGGGGCAGAGACCCAGTACTTC.

The chain carries TRBV11-2 and TRBJ1-4; D is possibly TRBD1 (5 bases). Trimming cost V 5 bases and J 1 base, with 14 bases left between them. Germline loops: CDR1 SGHAT, CDR2 FQNNGV. This CDR3 comprises 16 residues. CDR3 loop: CASSIVGGVTNEKLFF. The CDR3 nucleotides read TGTGCCAGCAGCATAGTGGGGGGGGTAACTAATGAAAAACTGTTTTTT.

About this clone itself: The junction shows a germline mismatch at one end, possibly a read error. The V gene is TRBV28, the J gene TRBJ1-2; TRBD1 matches at 8 bases. The CDR3 length is 13 residues. The germline V gene has CDR1 MDHEN and CDR2 SYDVKM. CDR3 loop: CASSPPTGASPGF. Written as DNA, the CDR3 is TGTGCCAGCAGCCCCCCGACAGGGGCTTCGCCCGGCTTC.

This clone was found a few times. The chain carries TRBV5-1 and TRBJ2-7; D is possibly TRBD2 (5 bases). The length of the CDR3 is 13 residues. Trimming took off 5 bases at V and 7 bases at J, with 16 bases between the two ends. In germline, CDR1 is SGHRS, CDR2 YFSETQ. The CDR3 loop is CASSFPGYPEQYF. The CDR3 DNA is TGCGCCAGCAGTTTTCCGGGATATCCAGAGCAGTACTTC.

This chain connects TRBV28 to TRBJ2-3, with a possible D match to TRBD2 (6 bases). Trimming removed 6 bases from V and 0 bases from J, with 10 bases in between. This CDR3 region has 14 residues. Looked up from germline, CDR1 is MDHEN and CDR2 is SYDVKM. The CDR3 DNA reads as TGTGCCAGCAGAACCGGGACTAGCACAGATACGCAGTATTTT. Protein: CASRTGTSTDTQYF.

The rearrangement uses TRBV18 and TRBJ1-4; 7 nucleotides align to TRBD1. Trimming removed 6 bases from V and 3 bases from J; junction bases left unmatched: 7. The CDR3 sequence is 15 residues long. The germline V gene encodes CDR1 KGHSH and CDR2 LQKENI. The CDR3 protein is CASSLGQVPNEKLFF. CDR3 DNA: TGTGCCAGCTCCCTTGGACAGGTGCCTAATGAAAAACTGTTTTTT.

V and J are TRBV4-3 and TRBJ2-7; a weak D match, TRBD1 (7 bases). This CDR3 contains 15 residues. Trimming took 0 bases from V and 6 from J, leaving 15 bases between them. In germline, CDR1 is LGHNA, CDR2 YSLEER. This CDR3 reads CASSQDGQGGREQYF. CDR3 coding DNA: TGCGCCAGCAGCCAAGACGGGCAGGGGGGTCGCGAGCAGTACTTC.